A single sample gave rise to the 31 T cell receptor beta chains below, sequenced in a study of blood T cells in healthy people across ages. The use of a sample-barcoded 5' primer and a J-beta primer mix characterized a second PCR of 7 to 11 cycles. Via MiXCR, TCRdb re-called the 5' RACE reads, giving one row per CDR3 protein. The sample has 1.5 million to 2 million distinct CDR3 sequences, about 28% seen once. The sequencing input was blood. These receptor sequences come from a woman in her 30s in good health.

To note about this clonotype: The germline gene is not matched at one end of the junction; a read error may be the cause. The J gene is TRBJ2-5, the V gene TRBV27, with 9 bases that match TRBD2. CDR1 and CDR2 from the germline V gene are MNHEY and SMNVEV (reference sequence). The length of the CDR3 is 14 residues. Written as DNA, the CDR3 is TGTGCCGGCAGTTGGCGGGGGGGCTCAGAGACCCAGTACTTC. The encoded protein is CAGSWRGGSETQYF.

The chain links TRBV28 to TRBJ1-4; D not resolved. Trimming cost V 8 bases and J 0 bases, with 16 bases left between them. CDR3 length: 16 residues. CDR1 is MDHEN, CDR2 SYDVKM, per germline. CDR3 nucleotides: TGTGCCAGCCTACCATCAGCTGGAGCAACTAATGAAAAACTGTTTTTT. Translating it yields CASLPSAGATNEKLFF. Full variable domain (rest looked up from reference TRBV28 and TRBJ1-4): DVKVTQSSRYLVKRTGEKVFLECVQDMDHENMFWYRQDPGLGLRLIYFSYDVKMKEKGDIPEGYSVSREKKERFSLILESASTNQTSMYLCASLPSAGATNEKLFFGSGTQLSVL.

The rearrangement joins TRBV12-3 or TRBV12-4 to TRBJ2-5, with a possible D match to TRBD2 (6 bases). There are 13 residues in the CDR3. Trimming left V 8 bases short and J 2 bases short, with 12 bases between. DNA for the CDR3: TGTGCCAGCGGTGGGAGGCCTCAAGAGACCCAGTACTTC. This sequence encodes CASGGRPQETQYF.

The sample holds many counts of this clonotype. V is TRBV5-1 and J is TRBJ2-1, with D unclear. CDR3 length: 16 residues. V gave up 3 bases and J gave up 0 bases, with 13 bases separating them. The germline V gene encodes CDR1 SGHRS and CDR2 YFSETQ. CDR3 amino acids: CASSWKLLGSYNEQFF. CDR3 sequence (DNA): TGCGCCAGCAGCTGGAAGCTCTTGGGCTCCTACAATGAGCAGTTCTTC.

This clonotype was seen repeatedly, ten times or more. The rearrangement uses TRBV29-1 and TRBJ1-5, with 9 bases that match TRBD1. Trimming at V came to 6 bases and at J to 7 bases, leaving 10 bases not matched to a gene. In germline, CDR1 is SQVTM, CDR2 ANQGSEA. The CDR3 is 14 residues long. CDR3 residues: CSVATGQGQQPQHF. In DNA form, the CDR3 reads TGCAGCGTCGCTACGGGACAGGGCCAACAGCCCCAGCATTTT.

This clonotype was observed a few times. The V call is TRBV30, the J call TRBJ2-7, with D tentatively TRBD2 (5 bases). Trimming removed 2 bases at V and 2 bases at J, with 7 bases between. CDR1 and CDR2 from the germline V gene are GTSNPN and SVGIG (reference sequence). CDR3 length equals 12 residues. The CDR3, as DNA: TGTGCCTGGAGTACGACTACCTACGAGCAGTACTTC. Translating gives CAWSTTTYEQYF.

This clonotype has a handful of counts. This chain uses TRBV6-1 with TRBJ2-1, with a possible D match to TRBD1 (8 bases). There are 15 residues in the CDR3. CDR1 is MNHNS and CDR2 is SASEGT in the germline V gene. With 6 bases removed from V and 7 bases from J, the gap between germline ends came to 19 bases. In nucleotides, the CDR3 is TGTGCCAGCAGGGGCTACGGACAGGGAGGGAATGAGCAGTTCTTC. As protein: CASRGYGQGGNEQFF.

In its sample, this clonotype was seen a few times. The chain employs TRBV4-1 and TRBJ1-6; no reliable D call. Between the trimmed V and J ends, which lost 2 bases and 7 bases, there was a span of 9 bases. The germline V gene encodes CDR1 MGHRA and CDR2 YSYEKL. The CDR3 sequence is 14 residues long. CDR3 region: CASSQWARNSPLHF. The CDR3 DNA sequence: TGCGCCAGCAGCCAATGGGCCAGAAATTCACCCCTCCACTTT.

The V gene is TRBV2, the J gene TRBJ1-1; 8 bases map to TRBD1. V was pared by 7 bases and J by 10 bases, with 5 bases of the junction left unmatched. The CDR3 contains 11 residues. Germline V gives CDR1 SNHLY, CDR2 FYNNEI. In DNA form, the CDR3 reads TGTGCCAGCATACAACAGGGGGGAGCTTTCTTT. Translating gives CASIQQGGAFF.

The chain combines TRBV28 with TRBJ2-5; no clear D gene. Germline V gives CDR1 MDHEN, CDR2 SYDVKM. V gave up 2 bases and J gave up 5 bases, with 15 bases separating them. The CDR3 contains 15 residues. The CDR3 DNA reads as TGTGCCAGCAGTTTAATATCCCTAGGCCGGGAGACCCAGTACTTC. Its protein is CASSLISLGRETQYF.

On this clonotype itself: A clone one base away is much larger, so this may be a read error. CDR3 in amino acids: CASSMPATYNEQYF. Here the CDR3 DNA reads TGTGCCAGCAGTATGCCCGCGACCTACAATGAGCAGTACTTC. V and J are TRBV2 and TRBJ2-4; no clear D gene. This CDR3 contains 14 residues. Trimming took 5 bases from V and 13 from J, leaving 21 bases between them. Germline V gene sequence: CDR1 SNHLY, CDR2 FYNNEI.

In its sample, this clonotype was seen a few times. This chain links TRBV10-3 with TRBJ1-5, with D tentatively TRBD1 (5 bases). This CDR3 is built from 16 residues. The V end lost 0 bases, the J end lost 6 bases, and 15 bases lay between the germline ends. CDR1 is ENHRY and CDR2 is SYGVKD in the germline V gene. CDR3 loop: CAISESVGVVSQPQHF. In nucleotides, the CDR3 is TGTGCCATCAGTGAGTCGGTGGGGGTCGTTAGTCAGCCCCAGCATTTT.

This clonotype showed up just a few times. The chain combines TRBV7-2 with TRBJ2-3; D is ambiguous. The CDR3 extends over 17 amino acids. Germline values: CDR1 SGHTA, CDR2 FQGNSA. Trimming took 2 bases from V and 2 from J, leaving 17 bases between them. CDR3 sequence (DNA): TGTGCCAGCAGCTTAAGCCGTTCACGCCGGAACACAGATACGCAGTATTTT. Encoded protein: CASSLSRSRRNTDTQYF.

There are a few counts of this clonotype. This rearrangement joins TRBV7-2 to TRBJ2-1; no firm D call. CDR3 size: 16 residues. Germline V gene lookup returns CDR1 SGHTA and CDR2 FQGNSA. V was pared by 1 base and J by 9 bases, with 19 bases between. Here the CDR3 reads CASSLVLLPDGGEQFF. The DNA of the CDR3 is TGTGCCAGCAGCTTAGTCTTGCTGCCGGACGGTGGTGAGCAGTTCTTC.

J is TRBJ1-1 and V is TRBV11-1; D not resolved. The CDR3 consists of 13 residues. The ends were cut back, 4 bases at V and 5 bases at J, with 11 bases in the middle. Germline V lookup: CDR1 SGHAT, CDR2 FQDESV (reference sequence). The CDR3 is CASSSKGYTEAFF. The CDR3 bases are TGTGCCAGCAGCTCGAAGGGTTATACTGAAGCTTTCTTT.

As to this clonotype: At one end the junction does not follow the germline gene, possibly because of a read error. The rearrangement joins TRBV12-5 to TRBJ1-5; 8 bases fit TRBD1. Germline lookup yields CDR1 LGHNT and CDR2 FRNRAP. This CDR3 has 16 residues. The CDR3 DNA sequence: TGTGTTAGTGGTTTGGTCCTGGACAGGGCGAATCAGCCCCAGCATTTT. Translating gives CVSGLVLDRANQPQHF.

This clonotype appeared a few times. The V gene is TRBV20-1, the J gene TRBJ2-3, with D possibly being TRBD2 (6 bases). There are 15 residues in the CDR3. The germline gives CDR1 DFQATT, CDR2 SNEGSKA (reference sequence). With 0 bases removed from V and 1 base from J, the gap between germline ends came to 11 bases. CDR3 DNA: TGCAGTGCTAGAGATGGAGGGTCGGGCACAGATACGCAGTATTTT. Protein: CSARDGGSGTDTQYF.

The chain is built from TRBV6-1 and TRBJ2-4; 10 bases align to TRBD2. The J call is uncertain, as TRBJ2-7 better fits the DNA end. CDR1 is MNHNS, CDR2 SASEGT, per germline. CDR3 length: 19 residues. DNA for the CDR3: TGTGCCAGCAGTGAAAGGCTCGGGGATAGCGGGGGGAACCCCTACGAGCAGTACTTC. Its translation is CASSERLGDSGGNPYEQYF.

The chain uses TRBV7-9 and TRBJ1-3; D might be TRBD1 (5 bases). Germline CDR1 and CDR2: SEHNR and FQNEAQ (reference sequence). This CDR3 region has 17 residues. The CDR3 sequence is CAGLDMSKGLAGNTIYF. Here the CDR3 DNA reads TGTGCGGGCCTAGACATGTCAAAGGGGCTTGCTGGAAACACCATATATTTT.

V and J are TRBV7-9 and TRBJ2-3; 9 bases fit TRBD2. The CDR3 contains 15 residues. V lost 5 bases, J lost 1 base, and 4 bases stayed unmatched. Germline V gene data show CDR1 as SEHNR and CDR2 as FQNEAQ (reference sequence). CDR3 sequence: CASSRSSGGTDTQYF. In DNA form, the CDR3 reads TGTGCCAGCAGCCGATCTAGCGGGGGCACAGATACGCAGTATTTT. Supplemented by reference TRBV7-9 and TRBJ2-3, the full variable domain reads DTGVSQNPRHKITKRGQNVTFRCDPISEHNRLYWYRQTLGQGPEFLTYFQNEAQLEKSRLLSDRFSAERPKGSFSTLEIQRTEQGDSAMYLCASSRSSGGTDTQYFGPGTRLTVL.

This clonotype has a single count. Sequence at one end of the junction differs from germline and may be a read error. The CDR3 DNA reads as TGTGCCGCCAGCAGAGATGTTAATGAGCAGTACTTC. Translated: CAASRDVNEQYF. This chain connects TRBV15 to TRBJ2-7; D gene ambiguous. Germline V gene lookup returns CDR1 LNHNV and CDR2 YYDKDF (reference sequence). The CDR3 sequence is 12 residues long.

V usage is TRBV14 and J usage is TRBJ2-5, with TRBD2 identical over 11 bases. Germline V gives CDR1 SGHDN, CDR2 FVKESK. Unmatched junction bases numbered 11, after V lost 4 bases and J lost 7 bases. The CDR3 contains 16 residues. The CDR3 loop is CASSPLAGAPGGTQYF. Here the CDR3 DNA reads TGTGCCAGCAGCCCACTAGCGGGGGCGCCAGGAGGGACCCAGTACTTC.

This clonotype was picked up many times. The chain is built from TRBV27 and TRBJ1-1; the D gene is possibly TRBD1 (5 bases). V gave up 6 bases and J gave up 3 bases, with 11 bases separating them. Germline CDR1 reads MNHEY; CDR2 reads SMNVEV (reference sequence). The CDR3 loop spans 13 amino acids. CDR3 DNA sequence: TGTGCCAGCAGCCGCAGGGATTACACTGAAGCTTTCTTT. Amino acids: CASSRRDYTEAFF.

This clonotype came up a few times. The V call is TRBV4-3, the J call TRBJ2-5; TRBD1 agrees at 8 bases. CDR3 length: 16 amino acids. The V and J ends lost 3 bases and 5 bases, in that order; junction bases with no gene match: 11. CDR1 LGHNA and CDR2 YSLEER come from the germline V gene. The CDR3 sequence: CASSQGVRTGTETQYF. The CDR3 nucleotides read TGCGCCAGCAGCCAGGGGGTCCGGACAGGGACGGAGACCCAGTACTTC.

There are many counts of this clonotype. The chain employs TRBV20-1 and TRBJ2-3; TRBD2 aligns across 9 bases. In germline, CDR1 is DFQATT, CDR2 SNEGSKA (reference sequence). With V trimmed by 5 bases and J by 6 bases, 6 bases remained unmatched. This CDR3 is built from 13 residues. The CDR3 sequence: CSALAGVTDTQYF. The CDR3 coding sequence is TGCAGTGCTTTAGCGGGAGTAACCGATACGCAGTATTTT.

CDR3 bases: TGCAGTGCCCGGGGACAGGGAAGCTCTATGGCTGATGAAAAACTGTTTTTT. This encodes CSARGQGSSMADEKLFF. The chain has TRBV20-1 and TRBJ1-4, with 9 positions matching TRBD1. The length of the CDR3 is 17 residues. Germline CDR1 DFQATT, CDR2 SNEGSKA (reference sequence). After removal of 6 bases from V and 6 bases from J, the junction contained 17 bases not matched to a gene.

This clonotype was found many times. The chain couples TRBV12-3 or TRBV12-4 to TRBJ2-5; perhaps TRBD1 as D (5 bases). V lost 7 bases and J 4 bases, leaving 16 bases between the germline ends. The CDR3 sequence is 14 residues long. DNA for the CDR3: TGTGCCAGCACCGAAGGCCAGGGCGCAGAGACCCAGTACTTC. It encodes CASTEGQGAETQYF.

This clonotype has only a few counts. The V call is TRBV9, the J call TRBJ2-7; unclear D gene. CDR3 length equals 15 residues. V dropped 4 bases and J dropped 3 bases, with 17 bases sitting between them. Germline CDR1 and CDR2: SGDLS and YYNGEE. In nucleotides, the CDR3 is TGTGCCAGCAGCTCCCAGGCAGGCCAGAGCTACGAGCAGTACTTC. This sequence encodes CASSSQAGQSYEQYF.

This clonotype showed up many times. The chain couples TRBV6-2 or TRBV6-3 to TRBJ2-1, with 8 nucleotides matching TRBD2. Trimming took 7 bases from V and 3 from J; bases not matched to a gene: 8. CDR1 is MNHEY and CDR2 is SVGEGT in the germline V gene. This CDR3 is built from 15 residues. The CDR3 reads CASTTPTSGYNEQFF. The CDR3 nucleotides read TGTGCCAGCACCACCCCTACTAGCGGCTACAATGAGCAGTTCTTC.

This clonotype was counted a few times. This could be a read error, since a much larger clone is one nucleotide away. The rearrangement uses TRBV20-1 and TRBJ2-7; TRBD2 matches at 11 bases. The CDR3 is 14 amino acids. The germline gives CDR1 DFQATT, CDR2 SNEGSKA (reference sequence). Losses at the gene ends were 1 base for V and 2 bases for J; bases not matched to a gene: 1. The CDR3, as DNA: TGCAGTGCTAGAGGACTAGCGGGACCCTACGAGCAGTACTTC. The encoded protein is CSARGLAGPYEQYF.

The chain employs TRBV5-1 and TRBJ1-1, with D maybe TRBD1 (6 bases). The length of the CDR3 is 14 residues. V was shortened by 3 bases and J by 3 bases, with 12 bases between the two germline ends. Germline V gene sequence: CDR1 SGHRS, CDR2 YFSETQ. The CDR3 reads CASSSSRGYTEAFF. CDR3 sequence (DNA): TGCGCCAGCAGCTCAAGCAGGGGCTACACTGAAGCTTTCTTT.